The 22 T cell receptor beta chains listed next were all sequenced from one sample in a study of chemoradiotherapy in HPV16-positive cancers. TCRdb's table, derived via immunoSEQ multiplex PCR, lists solely in-frame clones and lacks some. The sample yields more than 2,500 clones, around three quarters seen once. The source material was tumor tissue, sampled from a patient who underwent chemoradiotherapy. The receptor set was obtained from a human donor with HPV-associated anogenital cancer.

This chain links TRBV7-8 with TRBJ1-3; D is unclear. With 3 bases removed from V and 1 base from J, the gap between germline ends came to 16 bases. Germline CDR1 SGHVS, CDR2 FQNEAQ. The CDR3 covers 17 residues. CDR3 nucleotides: TGTGCCAGCAGCTTTACAGCCACCGCGGCATCTGGAAACACCATATATTTT. Residues: CASSFTATAASGNTIYF. The whole variable domain, filled in from reference TRBV7-8 and TRBJ1-3, reads GAGVSQSPRYKVAKRGQDVALRCDPISGHVSLFWYQQALGQGPEFLTYFQNEAQLDKSGLPSDRFFAERPEGSVSTLKIQRTQQEDSAVYLCASSFTATAASGNTIYFGEGSWLTVV.

This clone appeared a few times. CDR3 nucleotide sequence: TGTGCCAGCAGCTCCGTATACCGACTAGCGGGTTACGATGAGCAGTTCTTC. Amino acids: CASSSVYRLAGYDEQFF. The V gene is TRBV7-9, the J gene TRBJ2-1; TRBD2 agrees at 10 bases. The length of the CDR3 is 17 residues. V lost 4 bases and J lost 8; bases outside the gene matches: 14. CDR1 is SEHNR, CDR2 FQNEAQ, per germline (reference sequence).

The V and J genes are TRBV19 and TRBJ2-5; no firm D call. Germline values: CDR1 LNHDA, CDR2 SQIVND (reference sequence). The CDR3 length is 13 residues. V was cut by 6 bases and J by 5 bases, with 13 bases left in between. The CDR3 protein is CASSELLGETQYF. As DNA, the CDR3 is TGTGCCAGTAGCGAACTACTGGGGGAGACCCAGTACTTC.

This rearrangement joins TRBV6-1 to TRBJ1-4; D remains unclear. Germline loops: CDR1 MNHNS, CDR2 SASEGT. Trimming stripped 4 bases from V and 1 base from J, with 13 bases between. The CDR3 length is 16 residues. CDR3 sequence: CASSGYGVETNEKLFF. CDR3 nucleotide sequence: TGTGCCAGCAGTGGGTATGGGGTGGAAACTAATGAAAAACTGTTTTTT.

This chain connects TRBV6-5 to TRBJ2-5; 7 bases line up with TRBD1. The CDR3 totals 14 residues. The trim removed 10 bases at V and 1 base at J, leaving 9 bases unmatched. The germline V gene has CDR1 MNHEY and CDR2 SVGAGI. The CDR3 region is CATKTGWGQETQYF. The CDR3 nucleotides are TGTGCCACCAAGACAGGGTGGGGCCAAGAGACCCAGTACTTC.

This clone qualifies as hyperexpanded. The V gene is TRBV6-1, the J gene TRBJ1-1; maybe TRBD1 (6 bases). V was pared by 1 base and J by 0 bases, with 12 bases between. Germline assignment: CDR1 MNHNS and CDR2 SASEGT. CDR3 length: 16 residues. The CDR3 DNA is TGTGCCAGCAGTGAAGACAGGGACGCGCTGAACACTGAAGCTTTCTTT. Its translation: CASSEDRDALNTEAFF.

The chain couples TRBV5-6 to TRBJ1-5; tentatively, D is TRBD1 (5 bases). With 1 base removed from V and 0 bases from J, the gap between germline ends came to 20 bases. The CDR3 has 19 amino acids. Per germline, CDR1 SGHDT and CDR2 YYEEEE. CDR3 nucleotides: TGTGCCAGCAGCTTGAGCACAGGCAGTGGGGAAGTTAGCAATCAGCCCCAGCATTTT. This encodes CASSLSTGSGEVSNQPQHF.

The V gene is TRBV21-1, the J gene TRBJ1-2; TRBD1 is the table's D call, not checked against the DNA. TRBV21-1 counts as a pseudogene. The CDR3 extends over 14 amino acids. This CDR3 reads CASSKFQNNYGYTF. The DNA for the CDR3 is TGTGCCAGCAGCAAATTCCAGAATAACTATGGCTACACCTTC.

In this sample, this clone is large. The V gene is TRBV6-1, the J gene TRBJ2-5; D is unclear. Per germline, CDR1 MNHNS and CDR2 SASEGT. Trimming took 7 bases from V and 5 from J, leaving 20 bases between them. The CDR3 is made up of 15 amino acids. The CDR3 protein is CASKFRGQDVETQYF. In DNA form, the CDR3 reads TGTGCCAGCAAATTTAGAGGTCAGGATGTCGAGACCCAGTACTTC.

This clone came up once. The gene calls are TRBV10-2 and TRBJ2-7; D remains unclear. This CDR3 region has 14 residues. V shed 5 bases and J shed 3 bases, with 14 bases lying between them. Germline CDR1 and CDR2: WSHSY and SAAADI. Here the CDR3 reads CASSPLTSFYEQYF. CDR3 coding DNA: TGCGCCAGCAGTCCCCTGACTTCCTTCTACGAGCAGTACTTC.

This clone turned up a few times. The J gene is TRBJ2-7, the V gene TRBV13; 11 nucleotides match TRBD2. Unmatched junction bases numbered 7, after V lost 2 bases and J lost 4 bases. Per the germline V gene, CDR1 is PRHDT and CDR2 is FYEKMQ (reference sequence). This CDR3 region has 16 residues. The CDR3 nucleotides are TGTGCCAGCAGCTTAATCTCTAGCGGGGGGCCATACGAGCAGTACTTC. It codes for CASSLISSGGPYEQYF.

The chain is built from TRBV5-1 and TRBJ2-7; TRBD1 agrees at 9 bases. Germline CDR1 is SGHRS and CDR2 is YFSETQ. The CDR3 consists of 14 residues. Unmatched junction bases numbered 1, after V lost 0 bases and J lost 3 bases. The CDR3 loop reads CASSLGQGGYEQYF. CDR3 DNA sequence: TGCGCCAGCAGCTTGGGACAGGGGGGCTACGAGCAGTACTTC.

The chain recombines TRBV7-8 with TRBJ2-1, with TRBD2 matching 7 bases. Germline CDR1 SGHVS, CDR2 FQNEAQ. Trimming at V came to 5 bases and at J to 9 bases, leaving 7 bases not matched to a gene. The CDR3 runs 13 residues. The CDR3 sequence is CASSPPGGFEQFF. The DNA for the CDR3 is TGTGCCAGCAGCCCCCCCGGGGGGTTTGAGCAGTTCTTC.

In its sample, this clone was seen once. This chain connects TRBV5-4 to TRBJ1-2; D is unclear. This CDR3 has 15 amino acids. V was cut by 2 bases and J by 1 base, with 12 bases left in between. The germline V gene encodes CDR1 SGHNT and CDR2 YYREEE (reference sequence). The CDR3 protein is CASSLGTNFNYGYTF. CDR3 DNA sequence: TGTGCCAGCAGCTTAGGTACAAATTTTAACTATGGCTACACCTTC. The complete variable domain, with remaining parts taken from reference TRBV5-4 and TRBJ1-2, reads ETGVTQSPTHLIKTRGQQVTLRCSSQSGHNTVSWYQQALGQGPQFIFQYYREEENGRGNFPPRFSGLQFPNYSSELNVNALELDDSALYLCASSLGTNFNYGYTFGSGTRLTVV.

The CDR3 nucleotides read TGTGCCAGCTCACTGGCGGACGGACACAATCAGCCCCAGCATTTT. Translated, it gives CASSLADGHNQPQHF. The chain has TRBV18 and TRBJ1-5; a weak D match, TRBD1 (5 bases). The V and J ends lost 4 bases and 3 bases respectively, with 13 bases between them. Germline V CDR1 and CDR2: KGHSH, LQKENI. The CDR3 is 15 amino acids.

This rearrangement joins TRBV29-1 to TRBJ1-2, with D hard to call. Germline V gene sequence: CDR1 SQVTM, CDR2 ANQGSEA. The V gene lost 6 bases and the J gene lost 8 bases, with 16 bases spanning the gap. The CDR3 totals 12 residues. In DNA, the CDR3 is TGCAGCGTGGGTGGATCCCTAGGAGGCTACACCTTC. Its translation: CSVGGSLGGYTF.

The V and J genes are TRBV28 and TRBJ1-2; a weak D match, TRBD1 (5 bases). V lost 3 bases, J lost 2 bases, and 7 bases lay in between. From germline, CDR1 is MDHEN and CDR2 SYDVKM. The CDR3 runs 13 residues. The CDR3 spells CASSLGQNYGYTF. The CDR3 DNA reads as TGTGCCAGCAGTTTGGGGCAGAACTATGGCTACACCTTC.

In its sample, this clone was seen once. V and J are TRBV28 and TRBJ2-7; 9 positions agree with TRBD1. There are 14 residues in the CDR3. Trimming removed 6 bases from V and 1 base from J; junction bases left unmatched: 4. Germline V gene data show CDR1 as MDHEN and CDR2 as SYDVKM. The CDR3 DNA reads as TGTGCCAGCAGAGAGACAGGGGGTTCCTACGAGCAGTACTTC. It yields the protein CASRETGGSYEQYF.

This clone turned up a few times. This chain links TRBV5-4 with TRBJ1-2; D not resolved. Looked up from germline, CDR1 is SGHNT and CDR2 is YYREEE (reference sequence). The CDR3 is 12 amino acids. V dropped 3 bases and J dropped 8 bases, with 11 bases sitting between them. The CDR3 coding sequence is TGTGCCAGCAGCTCTGAGGCGAGAGGCTACACCTTC. This sequence encodes CASSSEARGYTF. Full variable domain (remainder filled in from reference TRBV5-4 and TRBJ1-2): ETGVTQSPTHLIKTRGQQVTLRCSSQSGHNTVSWYQQALGQGPQFIFQYYREEENGRGNFPPRFSGLQFPNYSSELNVNALELDDSALYLCASSSEARGYTFGSGTRLTVV.

CDR3 nucleotides: TGTGCCAGCAAGCGGGGGCCTAGCACAGATACGCAGTATTTT. This gives the protein CASKRGPSTDTQYF. The chain employs TRBV27 and TRBJ2-3; 8 bases are shared with TRBD2. The CDR3 loop spans 14 amino acids. Germline values: CDR1 MNHEY, CDR2 SMNVEV (reference sequence). The J segment lost 0 bases and the V segment lost 7 bases, leaving 3 bases of the junction unmatched.

The chain uses TRBV2 and TRBJ2-2; TRBD1 agrees at 7 bases. CDR3 length equals 16 residues. The junction had 9 bases not matched to a gene; V was cut back by 7 bases and J by 1 base. Germline V gene data show CDR1 as SNHLY and CDR2 as FYNNEI. This CDR3 reads CASTADRWGNTGELFF. The CDR3 bases are TGTGCCAGCACCGCGGACAGGTGGGGGAACACCGGGGAGCTGTTTTTT.

This clone has just a few counts. V and J are TRBV19 and TRBJ2-2, with 9 bases identical to TRBD2. Trimming at V came to 4 bases and at J to 6 bases, leaving 6 bases not matched to a gene. CDR1 is LNHDA and CDR2 is SQIVND in the germline V gene (reference sequence). The CDR3 is made up of 15 amino acids. CDR3 nucleotides: TGTGCCAGTAGTAAGCTGACTAGCGGCTCCGGGGAGCTGTTTTTT. Its protein product is CASSKLTSGSGELFF. The variable domain in full, with the rest retrieved from reference TRBV19 and TRBJ2-2, is DGGITQSPKYLFRKEGQNVTLSCEQNLNHDAMYWYRQDPGQGLRLIYYSQIVNDFQKGDIAEGYSVSREKKESFPLTVTSAQKNPTAFYLCASSKLTSGSGELFFGEGSRLTVL.